These 26 T cell receptor beta chains originate from one sample sequenced in a study of blood T cell repertoires in COVID-19. Here immunoSEQ multiplex PCR was the method, and the copy in TCRdb shows in-frame clones only, minus some. The sample shows roughly 160,000 clones, roughly four fifths of them seen only once. The specimen sequenced was peripheral blood. The receptors were gathered from a woman over 75 with COVID-19, enrolled during active disease.

This clone has a single count. This chain connects TRBV27 to TRBJ2-7; 10 positions match TRBD1. The germline CDR1 and CDR2 sequences are MNHEY and SMNVEV (reference sequence). V trimming: 9 bases; J trimming: 3 bases; junction bases outside the gene matches: 11. The CDR3 runs to 15 residues. Written as DNA, the CDR3 is TGTGCCAGTTCCCGGGACAGGGGTAATTTCTACGAGCAGTACTTC. Amino acid sequence: CASSRDRGNFYEQYF.

The chain recombines TRBV9 with TRBJ1-3; 7 nucleotides match TRBD1. The germline gives CDR1 SGDLS, CDR2 YYNGEE. Unmatched junction bases numbered 3, after V lost 3 bases and J lost 0 bases. There are 15 residues in the CDR3. DNA for the CDR3: TGTGCCAGCAGCGCGGGGGACAGCTCTGGAAACACCATATATTTT. The encoded protein is CASSAGDSSGNTIYF.

The chain joins TRBV28 to TRBJ2-7, with 10 bases that match TRBD2. This CDR3 has 15 amino acids. Germline V gene data show CDR1 as MDHEN and CDR2 as SYDVKM. The J segment lost 7 bases and the V segment lost 8 bases, leaving 14 bases of the junction unmatched. This CDR3 reads CASAPPTSGKVEQYF. In nucleotides, the CDR3 is TGTGCCAGCGCCCCCCCAACTAGCGGGAAAGTTGAGCAGTACTTC.

The chain employs TRBV5-1 and TRBJ2-7; possibly TRBD1 for D (6 bases). Per germline, CDR1 SGHRS and CDR2 YFSETQ. This CDR3 spans 13 amino acids. The CDR3 DNA reads TGCGCAACAGCGTCAGGCAGGGGAGACGAGCAGTACTTC. Its protein product is CATASGRGDEQYF.

V is TRBV28 and J is TRBJ2-5, with 8 bases fitting TRBD1. Germline CDR1 is MDHEN and CDR2 is SYDVKM. Losses at the gene ends were 5 bases for V and 5 bases for J; bases not matched to a gene: 13. The CDR3 contains 16 residues. In DNA form, the CDR3 reads TGTGCCAGCAGTCCCCCTCGACAGGGGAGCCGGGAGACCCAGTACTTC. Translating it yields CASSPPRQGSRETQYF.

V gene TRBV11-1 combines with J gene TRBJ2-3; TRBD2 matches 11 bases. The CDR3 sequence is 17 residues long. CDR1 and CDR2 from the germline V gene are SGHAT and FQDESV (reference sequence). V lost 0 bases, J lost 1 base, and 3 bases stayed unmatched. CDR3 in DNA: TGTGCCAGCAGCTTAGCCTGGGGACTAGCGGGCACAGATACGCAGTATTTT. It translates to CASSLAWGLAGTDTQYF.

This chain connects TRBV19 to TRBJ1-2; a weak D match, TRBD1 (6 bases). The germline V and J ends were trimmed by 10 bases and 4 bases, with 13 bases remaining between them. The germline CDR1 and CDR2 sequences are LNHDA and SQIVND (reference sequence). This CDR3 is built from 12 residues. The CDR3 is CATQGYRYGYTF. CDR3 DNA: TGTGCCACCCAGGGGTATCGCTATGGCTACACCTTC.

This chain joins TRBV7-9 and TRBJ1-2; D remains ambiguous. The CDR3 sequence is 13 residues long. V lost 1 base, J lost 5 bases, and 8 bases lay in between. The germline V gene encodes CDR1 SEHNR and CDR2 FQNEAQ (reference sequence). This CDR3 is CASSLVAGYGYTF. In nucleotides, the CDR3 is TGTGCCAGCAGCTTAGTGGCAGGTTATGGCTACACCTTC. The variable domain in full, completed from reference TRBV7-9 and TRBJ1-2, reads DTGVSQNPRHKITKRGQNVTFRCDPISEHNRLYWYRQTLGQGPEFLTYFQNEAQLEKSRLLSDRFSAERPKGSFSTLEIQRTEQGDSAMYLCASSLVAGYGYTFGSGTRLTVV.

V and J are TRBV9 and TRBJ1-1, with TRBD1 identical over 7 bases. Germline values: CDR1 SGDLS, CDR2 YYNGEE. Trimming took 5 bases from V and 1 from J; bases not matched to a gene: 2. The CDR3 has 13 amino acids. The CDR3 is CASRGDRNTEAFF. Written as DNA, the CDR3 is TGTGCCAGCAGGGGGGACAGGAACACTGAAGCTTTCTTT.

By frequency in the sample, this clone is medium-sized. The rearrangement links TRBV9 to TRBJ1-2, with 10 bases lining up with TRBD1. Germline CDR1 reads SGDLS; CDR2 reads YYNGEE. CDR3 length equals 14 residues. V was pared by 4 bases and J by 7 bases, with 7 bases of the junction left unmatched. The CDR3 sequence is CASSLTGGAGGYTF. The CDR3 DNA reads TGTGCCAGCAGCTTGACAGGGGGCGCGGGTGGCTACACCTTC. The whole variable domain, remainder taken from reference TRBV9 and TRBJ1-2, is DSGVTQTPKHLITATGQRVTLRCSPRSGDLSVYWYQQSLDQGLQFLIQYYNGEERAKGNILERFSAQQFPDLHSELNLSSLELGDSALYFCASSLTGGAGGYTFGSGTRLTVV.

The chain couples TRBV20-1 to TRBJ1-1; a weak D match, TRBD1 (6 bases). The CDR3 extends over 12 amino acids. The V gene's germline CDR1 is DFQATT and CDR2 SNEGSKA (reference sequence). V lost 3 bases, J lost 10 bases, and 15 bases lay in between. DNA for the CDR3: TGCAGTGCTAGTAAGTCAGGGGCAGGAGCTTTCTTT. Encoded protein: CSASKSGAGAFF.

This clone turned up a few times. V is TRBV27 and J is TRBJ2-7, with TRBD2 as a possible D gene (6 bases). Germline V CDR1 and CDR2: MNHEY, SMNVEV (reference sequence). V was trimmed by 5 bases and J by 0 bases, leaving 14 bases between them. The CDR3 runs 15 residues. In DNA, the CDR3 is TGTGCCAGCAGTGTACACCCTAGCGCCTCCTACGAGCAGTACTTC. As protein: CASSVHPSASYEQYF.

The CDR3 DNA sequence: TGTGCCAGCTCTGCAGGGCTGAACACTGAAGCTTTCTTT. Translation gives CASSAGLNTEAFF. The chain links TRBV19 to TRBJ1-1; weak D call: TRBD1 (5 bases). Per the germline V gene, CDR1 is LNHDA and CDR2 is SQIVND (reference sequence). The V gene lost 9 bases and the J gene lost 0 bases, with 11 bases spanning the gap. The CDR3 extends over 13 amino acids.

This clone was detected only once. The V call is TRBV3-1 (or the pseudogene TRBV3-2), the J call TRBJ2-5; 9 nucleotides agree with TRBD2. The trim removed 8 bases at V and 3 bases at J, leaving 7 bases unmatched. CDR3 length: 14 amino acids. CDR1 and CDR2 (germline): LGHDT, YNNKEL (reference sequence). DNA of the CDR3: TGTGCCAGCTCGGGGGAGCGGGGGGAAGAGACCCAGTACTTC. Its translation: CASSGERGEETQYF.

This clone was recorded once. The chain recombines TRBV9 with TRBJ2-1; 9 bases map to TRBD2. Germline V lookup: CDR1 SGDLS, CDR2 YYNGEE. This CDR3 contains 13 residues. Germline trimming cut 2 bases from V and 14 bases from J; bases unmatched to any gene: 8. The CDR3 DNA follows: TGTGCCAGCAGCGTTAACGCTGCGGGGGGGAAGTTCTTC. Protein product: CASSVNAAGGKFF.

This chain links TRBV19 with TRBJ2-1; 10 bases map to TRBD2. CDR1 LNHDA and CDR2 SQIVND come from the germline V gene (reference sequence). The CDR3 runs to 16 residues. V gave up 5 bases and J gave up 4 bases; unmatched junction bases: 8. CDR3 coding DNA: TGTGCCAGTAGTCTAGTGGGAGCGGGGGGGTACAATGAGCAGTTCTTC. Translating it yields CASSLVGAGGYNEQFF. The full variable domain, with the rest looked up from reference TRBV19 and TRBJ2-1, is DGGITQSPKYLFRKEGQNVTLSCEQNLNHDAMYWYRQDPGQGLRLIYYSQIVNDFQKGDIAEGYSVSREKKESFPLTVTSAQKNPTAFYLCASSLVGAGGYNEQFFGPGTRLTVL.

The chain employs TRBV10-3 and TRBJ2-7, with 8 nucleotides matching TRBD2. Germline CDR1 and CDR2: ENHRY and SYGVKD. V gave up 1 base and J gave up 4 bases; unmatched junction bases: 6. This CDR3 contains 15 residues. The CDR3 DNA reads as TGTGCCATCAGTGAGTTCCGGGGGGGGCATTACGAGCAGTACTTC. Translated, it gives CAISEFRGGHYEQYF.

The V call is TRBV3-1 (or the pseudogene TRBV3-2), the J call TRBJ2-5; TRBD2 aligns across 9 bases. The germline V gene has CDR1 LGHDT and CDR2 YNNKEL (reference sequence). V dropped 0 bases and J dropped 1; count of bases not matched to a gene: 0. This CDR3 region has 15 residues. The CDR3 DNA reads as TGTGCCAGCAGCCAAGAGCGGGGGGGCCAAGAGACCCAGTACTTC. It yields the protein CASSQERGGQETQYF.

The chain recombines TRBV5-1 with TRBJ2-1; the match to TRBD2 covers 10 bases. The trim removed 4 bases at V and 3 bases at J, leaving 7 bases unmatched. The germline V gene has CDR1 SGHRS and CDR2 YFSETQ. This CDR3 is built from 16 residues. The CDR3 sequence: CASSTGLAVLYNEQFF. The CDR3 region has the DNA TGCGCCAGCAGCACCGGACTAGCGGTACTCTACAATGAGCAGTTCTTC. Complete variable domain (other parts from reference TRBV5-1 and TRBJ2-1): KAGVTQTPRYLIKTRGQQVTLSCSPISGHRSVSWYQQTPGQGLQFLFEYFSETQRNKGNFPGRFSGRQFSNSRSEMNVSTLELGDSALYLCASSTGLAVLYNEQFFGPGTRLTVL.

This clone was seen a handful of times. The rearrangement joins TRBV5-4 to TRBJ2-7; perhaps TRBD2 as D (5 bases). Per germline, CDR1 SGHNT and CDR2 YYREEE (reference sequence). Trimming shortened V by 0 bases and J by 12 bases, and 16 bases separated the two germline ends. This CDR3 spans 13 amino acids. The CDR3, as DNA: TGTGCCAGCAGCTTGGGAACTAGTTCCGCTGCGTACTTC. Amino acids: CASSLGTSSAAYF.

This chain uses TRBV4-2 with TRBJ2-1, with D possibly TRBD2 on 6 matching bases. Trimming cost V 3 bases and J 0 bases, with 12 bases left between them. Looked up from germline, CDR1 is LGHNA and CDR2 is YNFKEQ. The CDR3 extends over 16 amino acids. The CDR3 protein is CASSHSDGSSYNEQFF. Written as DNA, the CDR3 is TGTGCCAGCAGCCACTCGGACGGGAGCTCCTACAATGAGCAGTTCTTC.

The table lists this clone with a count of one. The V call is TRBV19, the J call TRBJ1-2; no clear D. Germline-derived CDR1 and CDR2 are LNHDA and SQIVND (reference sequence). The V end was cut by 1 base, the J end by 7 bases, with 10 bases between. This CDR3 region has 13 residues. The CDR3 loop is CASSIATRPGYTF. DNA of the CDR3: TGTGCCAGTAGTATAGCGACACGGCCTGGCTACACCTTC.

The chain employs TRBV6-5 and TRBJ1-2, with a possible D match to TRBD1 (5 bases). The CDR3 spans 11 residues. The germline V gene has CDR1 MNHEY and CDR2 SVGAGI. V lost 8 bases, J lost 4 bases, and 8 bases lay in between. CDR3 sequence (DNA): TGTGCCAGCCAGGGTGTCTATGGCTACACCTTC. Amino acid sequence: CASQGVYGYTF.

The sample holds a few counts of this clone. The chain carries TRBV18 and TRBJ1-2; TRBD1 matches at 8 bases. V was pared by 1 base and J by 8 bases, with 12 bases of the junction left unmatched. Per germline, CDR1 KGHSH and CDR2 LQKENI. The CDR3 sequence is 16 residues long. The CDR3 DNA sequence: TGTGCCAGCTCACCACTACCGGGACAGGCAACGGGGGGCTACACCTTC. This encodes CASSPLPGQATGGYTF.

The CDR3 here is CASSASSGADNEQFF. The CDR3 region has the DNA TGTGCCAGCAGCGCCTCTAGCGGGGCGGACAATGAGCAGTTCTTC. The chain combines TRBV9 with TRBJ2-1; 9 bases match TRBD2. Germline trimming cut 3 bases from V and 5 bases from J; bases unmatched to any gene: 6. CDR1 and CDR2 from the germline V gene are SGDLS and YYNGEE. The CDR3 length is 15 residues.

The chain has TRBV6-5 and TRBJ2-1; D call uncertain. V was clipped by 2 bases and J by 5 bases, with 10 bases between them. Germline loops: CDR1 MNHEY, CDR2 SVGAGI. The CDR3 is 14 residues long. Written as DNA, the CDR3 is TGTGCCAGCAGTTACCCCAGATCGAACAATGAGCAGTTCTTC. It is translated as CASSYPRSNNEQFF.